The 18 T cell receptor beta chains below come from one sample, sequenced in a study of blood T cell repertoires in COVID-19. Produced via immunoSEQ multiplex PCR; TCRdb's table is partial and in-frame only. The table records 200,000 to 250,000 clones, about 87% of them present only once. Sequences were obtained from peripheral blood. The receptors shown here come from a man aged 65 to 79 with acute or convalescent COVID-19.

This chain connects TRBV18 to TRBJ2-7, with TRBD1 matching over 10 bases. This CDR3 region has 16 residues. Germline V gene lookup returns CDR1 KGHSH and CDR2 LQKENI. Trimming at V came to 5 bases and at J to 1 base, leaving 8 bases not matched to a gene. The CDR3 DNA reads TGTGCCAGCTCATCGGGACAGGGGAGGGGGTCCTACGAGCAGTACTTC. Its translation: CASSSGQGRGSYEQYF.

The DNA of the CDR3 is TGCGCCAGCAGCTTGGCCGGGACTAGCGGGAGACATGGAGATACGCAGTATTTT. This codes for CASSLAGTSGRHGDTQYF. The chain uses TRBV5-1 and TRBJ2-3; 14 nucleotides match TRBD2. Germline CDR1 and CDR2: SGHRS and YFSETQ. The CDR3 length is 18 residues. V lost 0 bases, J lost 5 bases, and 8 bases stayed unmatched.

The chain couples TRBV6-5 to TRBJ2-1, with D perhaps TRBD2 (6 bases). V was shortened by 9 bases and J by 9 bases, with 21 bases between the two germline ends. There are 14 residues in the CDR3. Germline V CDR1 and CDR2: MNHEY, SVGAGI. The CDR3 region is CASRDGSRGGEQFF. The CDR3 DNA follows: TGTGCCAGTCGAGACGGATCCCGGGGAGGTGAGCAGTTCTTC.

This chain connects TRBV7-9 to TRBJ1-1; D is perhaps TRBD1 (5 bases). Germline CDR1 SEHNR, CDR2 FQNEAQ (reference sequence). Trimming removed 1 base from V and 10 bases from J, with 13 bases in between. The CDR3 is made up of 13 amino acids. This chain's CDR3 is CASSLGGRERAFF. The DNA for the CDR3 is TGTGCCAGCAGCTTAGGGGGGAGGGAGAGAGCTTTCTTT.

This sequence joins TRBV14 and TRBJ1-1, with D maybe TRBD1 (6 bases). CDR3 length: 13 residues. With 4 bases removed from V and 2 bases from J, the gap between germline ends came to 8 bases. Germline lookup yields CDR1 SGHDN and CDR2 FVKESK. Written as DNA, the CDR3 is TGTGCCAGCAGCCCACAGGGAAACACTGAAGCTTTCTTT. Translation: CASSPQGNTEAFF.

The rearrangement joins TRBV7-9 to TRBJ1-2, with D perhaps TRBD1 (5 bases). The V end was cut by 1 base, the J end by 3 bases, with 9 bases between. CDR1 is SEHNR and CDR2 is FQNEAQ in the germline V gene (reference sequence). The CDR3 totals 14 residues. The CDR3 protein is CASSLVGGDYGYTF. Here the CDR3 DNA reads TGTGCCAGCAGCTTAGTGGGGGGTGACTATGGCTACACCTTC.

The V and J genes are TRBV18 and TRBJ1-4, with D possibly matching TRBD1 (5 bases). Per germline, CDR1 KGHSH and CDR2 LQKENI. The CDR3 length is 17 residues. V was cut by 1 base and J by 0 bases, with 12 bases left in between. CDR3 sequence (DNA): TGTGCCAGCTCACCACTAAAGGGGCCGGCAACTAATGAAAAACTGTTTTTT. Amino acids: CASSPLKGPATNEKLFF.

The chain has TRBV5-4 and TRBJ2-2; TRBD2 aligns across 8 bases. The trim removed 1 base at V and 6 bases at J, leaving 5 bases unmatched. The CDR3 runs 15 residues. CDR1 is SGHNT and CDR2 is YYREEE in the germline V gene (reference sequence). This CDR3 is CASSLTGTRSGELFF. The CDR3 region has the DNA TGTGCCAGCAGCTTGACCGGGACTAGGTCCGGGGAGCTGTTTTTT.

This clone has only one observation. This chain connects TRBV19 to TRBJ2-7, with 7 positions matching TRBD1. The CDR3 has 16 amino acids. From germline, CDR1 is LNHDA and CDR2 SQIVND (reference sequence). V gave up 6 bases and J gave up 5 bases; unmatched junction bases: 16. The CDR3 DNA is TGTGCCAGTAGCGCAAGGACAGGAACTGTACAAAACGAGCAGTACTTC. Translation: CASSARTGTVQNEQYF.

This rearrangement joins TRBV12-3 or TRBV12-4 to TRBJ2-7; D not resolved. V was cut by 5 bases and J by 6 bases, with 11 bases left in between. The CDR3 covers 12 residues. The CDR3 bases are TGTGCCAGCAGTCAAATGTTTAGCGAGCAGTACTTC. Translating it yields CASSQMFSEQYF.

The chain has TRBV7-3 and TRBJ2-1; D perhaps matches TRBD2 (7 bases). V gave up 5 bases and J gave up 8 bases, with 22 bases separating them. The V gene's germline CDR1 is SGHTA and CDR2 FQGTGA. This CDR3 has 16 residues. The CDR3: CASSPLSRGGAHEQFF. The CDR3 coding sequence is TGTGCCAGCAGCCCCCTATCGCGAGGGGGGGCCCATGAGCAGTTCTTC.

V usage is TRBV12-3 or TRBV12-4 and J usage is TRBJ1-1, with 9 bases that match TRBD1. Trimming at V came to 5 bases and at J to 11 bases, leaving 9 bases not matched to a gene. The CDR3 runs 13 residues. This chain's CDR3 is CASSDTGGRFAFF. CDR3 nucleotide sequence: TGTGCCAGCAGTGATACAGGGGGCAGATTCGCTTTCTTT.

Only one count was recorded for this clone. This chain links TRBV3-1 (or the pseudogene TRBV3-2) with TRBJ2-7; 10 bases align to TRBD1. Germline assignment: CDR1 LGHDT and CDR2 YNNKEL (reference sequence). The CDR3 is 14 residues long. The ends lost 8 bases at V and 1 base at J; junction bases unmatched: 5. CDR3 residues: CASSSGQGSYEQYF. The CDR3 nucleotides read TGTGCCAGCTCTTCGGGACAGGGGTCCTACGAGCAGTACTTC.

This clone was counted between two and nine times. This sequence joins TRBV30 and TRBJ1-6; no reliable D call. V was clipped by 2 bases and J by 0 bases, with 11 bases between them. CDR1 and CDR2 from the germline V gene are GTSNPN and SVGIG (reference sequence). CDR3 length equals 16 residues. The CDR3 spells CAWSKQMSSYNSPLHF. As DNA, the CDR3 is TGTGCCTGGAGTAAACAGATGAGCTCCTATAATTCACCCCTCCACTTT.

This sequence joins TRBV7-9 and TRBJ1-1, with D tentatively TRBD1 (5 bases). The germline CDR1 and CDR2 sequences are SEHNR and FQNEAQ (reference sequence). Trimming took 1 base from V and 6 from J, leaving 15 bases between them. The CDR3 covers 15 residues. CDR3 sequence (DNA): TGTGCCAGCAGCTTAGAGGGGCCAGCGAATTCTGAAGCTTTCTTT. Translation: CASSLEGPANSEAFF.

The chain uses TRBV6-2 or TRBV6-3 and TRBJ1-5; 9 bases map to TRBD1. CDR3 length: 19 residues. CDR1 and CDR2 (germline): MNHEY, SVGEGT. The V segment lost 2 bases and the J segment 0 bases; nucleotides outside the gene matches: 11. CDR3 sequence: CASSYAITGTGISNQPQHF. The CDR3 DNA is TGTGCCAGCAGTTACGCGATCACCGGGACAGGGATTAGCAATCAGCCCCAGCATTTT.

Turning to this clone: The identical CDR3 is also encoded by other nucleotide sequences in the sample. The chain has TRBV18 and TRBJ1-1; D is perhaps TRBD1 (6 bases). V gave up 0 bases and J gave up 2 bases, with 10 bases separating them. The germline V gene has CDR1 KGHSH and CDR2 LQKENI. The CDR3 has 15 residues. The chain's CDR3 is CASSPPAGVNTEAFF. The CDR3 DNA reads TGTGCCAGCTCACCACCGGCAGGGGTAAACACTGAAGCTTTCTTT.

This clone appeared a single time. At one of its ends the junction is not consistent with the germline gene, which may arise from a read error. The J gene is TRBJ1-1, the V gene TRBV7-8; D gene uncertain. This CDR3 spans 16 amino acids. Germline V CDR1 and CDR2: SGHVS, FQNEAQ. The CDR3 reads CASTLGAGSRGTEAFF. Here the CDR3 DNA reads TGTGCCAGCACCTTAGGTGCCGGGTCTCGGGGCACTGAAGCTTTCTTT.